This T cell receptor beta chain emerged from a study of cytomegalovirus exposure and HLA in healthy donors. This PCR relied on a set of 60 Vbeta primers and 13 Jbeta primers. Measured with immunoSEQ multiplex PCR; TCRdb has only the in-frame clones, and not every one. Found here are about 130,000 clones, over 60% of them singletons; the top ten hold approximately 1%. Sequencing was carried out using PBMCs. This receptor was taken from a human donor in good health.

The DNA for the CDR3 is TGTGCCAGCGGGCTTGGATTCACTGAAGCTTTCTTT. It is translated as CASGLGFTEAFF. V is TRBV28 and J is TRBJ1-1; no definite D call. V was cut by 8 bases and J by 4 bases, with 11 bases left in between. The CDR3 has 12 residues. Per germline, CDR1 MDHEN and CDR2 SYDVKM.